The 28 T cell receptor beta chains below were found in one sample sequenced in a study of neurological immune-mediated disorders. TCRdb passed the 5' RACE reads through MiXCR, listing each CDR3 protein once. The data contain tens of thousands of distinct CDR3 sequences, 9% to 12% of them singletons. Sequenced: PBMCs. These receptors were collected from a man aged 40-50 years in good health.

In this sample, this clonotype turned up many times. The chain carries TRBV5-1 and TRBJ2-5, with D perhaps matching TRBD2 (5 bases). V lost 4 bases and J lost 4, with 17 bases in between. The CDR3 contains 15 residues. The V gene's germline CDR1 is SGHRS and CDR2 YFSETQ. The CDR3 reads CASSQAAGERETQYF. Here the CDR3 DNA reads TGCGCCAGCAGCCAGGCTGCCGGGGAGAGAGAGACCCAGTACTTC.

This clonotype came up many times. This chain uses TRBV5-1 with TRBJ1-6, with D perhaps matching TRBD1 (6 bases). CDR3 length: 15 amino acids. The germline V gene encodes CDR1 SGHRS and CDR2 YFSETQ. Trimming cost V 4 bases and J 9 bases, with 17 bases left between them. CDR3 in amino acids: CASSPGAGLVSPLHF. The CDR3 region has the DNA TGCGCCAGCAGCCCGGGGGCAGGGCTGGTTTCACCCCTCCACTTT. Based on the CDR3 plus reference TRBV5-1 and TRBJ1-6, the full variable domain is KAGVTQTPRYLIKTRGQQVTLSCSPISGHRSVSWYQQTPGQGLQFLFEYFSETQRNKGNFPGRFSGRQFSNSRSEMNVSTLELGDSALYLCASSPGAGLVSPLHFGNGTRLTVT.

The sample holds many counts of this clonotype. The chain combines TRBV2 with TRBJ2-7; 10 nucleotides align to TRBD2. Germline V gene lookup returns CDR1 SNHLY and CDR2 FYNNEI. There are 14 residues in the CDR3. V was pared by 8 bases and J by 2 bases, with 6 bases of the junction left unmatched. CDR3 DNA: TGTGCCAGCCGACCGGGACTAGCGCCCTACGAGCAGTACTTC. Protein: CASRPGLAPYEQYF.

This clonotype was seen repeatedly, ten times or more. The V call is TRBV5-1, the J call TRBJ2-1; TRBD2 is a possible D gene (6 bases). The CDR3 consists of 16 residues. Trimming left V 2 bases short and J 1 base short, with 13 bases between. Germline V gene sequence: CDR1 SGHRS, CDR2 YFSETQ. The CDR3 sequence is CASSFGRGFSYNEQFF. DNA of the CDR3: TGCGCCAGCAGCTTCGGGCGGGGCTTTTCCTACAATGAGCAGTTCTTC.

This clonotype has at least ten counts. The chain links TRBV5-1 to TRBJ2-5; the D is unclear. In germline, CDR1 is SGHRS, CDR2 YFSETQ. The CDR3 loop spans 12 amino acids. V lost 6 bases to trimming and J lost 5 bases, with 11 bases between them. CDR3 sequence reads: CASTRGGETQYF. The CDR3 DNA follows: TGCGCCAGCACCCGCGGCGGCGAGACCCAGTACTTC. The full variable domain, rest sourced from reference TRBV5-1 and TRBJ2-5, is KAGVTQTPRYLIKTRGQQVTLSCSPISGHRSVSWYQQTPGQGLQFLFEYFSETQRNKGNFPGRFSGRQFSNSRSEMNVSTLELGDSALYLCASTRGGETQYFGPGTRLLVL.

The sample holds a few counts of this clonotype. The J gene is TRBJ1-1, the V gene TRBV6-2 or TRBV6-3; D remains unclear. Germline values: CDR1 MNHEY, CDR2 SVGEGT. The CDR3 runs 14 residues. Trimming took off 0 bases at V and 2 bases at J, with 7 bases between the two ends. Written as DNA, the CDR3 is TGTGCCAGCAGTTACTCGGGCAGAAACACTGAAGCTTTCTTT. The encoded protein is CASSYSGRNTEAFF.

The sample holds a few counts of this clonotype. The V call is TRBV6-6, the J call TRBJ2-7; 13 bases map to TRBD2. The V gene end was trimmed by 6 bases and the J gene end by 1 base; junction bases not matched to a gene: 9. The germline V gene has CDR1 MNHNY and CDR2 SVGAGI (reference sequence). The length of the CDR3 is 17 residues. The CDR3 nucleotides are TGTGCCAGCAGGCTGCCGGGACTAGCGGGGTTATCCTACGAGCAGTACTTC. Protein sequence: CASRLPGLAGLSYEQYF.

This clonotype was found many times. The chain is built from TRBV20-1 and TRBJ2-1; D gene unclear. The CDR3 is 11 amino acids. V shed 4 bases and J shed 9 bases, with 10 bases lying between them. Germline CDR1 and CDR2: DFQATT and SNEGSKA (reference sequence). The CDR3 loop is CSANLAIEQFF. The CDR3 region has the DNA TGCAGTGCTAATTTGGCAATTGAGCAGTTCTTC.

This clonotype was counted at least ten times. The V call is TRBV7-2, the J call TRBJ2-1, with 8 positions matching TRBD2. In germline, CDR1 is SGHTA, CDR2 FQGNSA. Trimming removed 1 base from V and 13 bases from J; junction bases left unmatched: 12. This CDR3 comprises 15 residues. DNA of the CDR3: TGTGCCAGCAGCTTAGGGGGACTAGGGGGGCCGAGTCAGTTCTTC. Its translation: CASSLGGLGGPSQFF.

This clonotype has at least ten counts. The chain joins TRBV5-1 to TRBJ1-2; a weak D match, TRBD1 (6 bases). The CDR3 is made up of 14 amino acids. Trimming stripped 0 bases from V and 6 bases from J, with 12 bases between. Germline values: CDR1 SGHRS, CDR2 YFSETQ. This CDR3 reads CASSLEIQGNGYTF. The DNA for the CDR3 is TGCGCCAGCAGCTTGGAGATCCAGGGGAATGGCTACACCTTC. The complete variable domain, with remaining parts taken from reference TRBV5-1 and TRBJ1-2, reads KAGVTQTPRYLIKTRGQQVTLSCSPISGHRSVSWYQQTPGQGLQFLFEYFSETQRNKGNFPGRFSGRQFSNSRSEMNVSTLELGDSALYLCASSLEIQGNGYTFGSGTRLTVV.

The chain is built from TRBV28 and TRBJ2-1; either TRBD1 or TRBD2 may fit D (5 bases each). Trimming cost V 4 bases and J 10 bases, with 20 bases left between them. The V gene's germline CDR1 is MDHEN and CDR2 SYDVKM. This CDR3 contains 15 residues. CDR3 bases: TGTGCCAGCAGTTGGCAGACAGACTACTTCGGCGAGCAGTTCTTC. This sequence encodes CASSWQTDYFGEQFF.

This clonotype was observed at least ten times. The rearrangement uses TRBV7-9 and TRBJ2-1; D is perhaps TRBD2 (6 bases). Trimming shortened V by 5 bases and J by 4 bases, and 18 bases separated the two germline ends. CDR1 is SEHNR and CDR2 is FQNEAQ in the germline V gene (reference sequence). The CDR3 covers 16 residues. CDR3 sequence (DNA): TGTGCCAGCAGCACCCCGGGACTTCCTTTTTACAATGAGCAGTTCTTC. This sequence encodes CASSTPGLPFYNEQFF.

This clonotype was recorded many times. This chain joins TRBV29-1 and TRBJ1-1; D is undetermined. The CDR3 runs 15 residues. Germline V gene data show CDR1 as SQVTM and CDR2 as ANQGSEA. With 6 bases removed from V and 3 bases from J, the gap between germline ends came to 20 bases. The CDR3 DNA reads as TGCAGCGTCCACAACAAGCCCGGTGGGGACACTGAAGCTTTCTTT. Amino acids: CSVHNKPGGDTEAFF. Together with reference TRBV29-1 and TRBJ1-1, the CDR3 gives the full variable domain: SAVISQKPSRDICQRGTSLTIQCQVDSQVTMMFWYRQQPGQSLTLIATANQGSEATYESGFVIDKFPISRPNLTFSTLTVSNMSPEDSSIYLCSVHNKPGGDTEAFFGQGTRLTVV.

This clonotype was counted at least ten times. V is TRBV7-9 and J is TRBJ1-1, with 10 nucleotides matching TRBD1. V trimming: 4 bases; J trimming: 4 bases; junction bases outside the gene matches: 6. Germline loops: CDR1 SEHNR, CDR2 FQNEAQ (reference sequence). The CDR3 runs to 15 residues. The CDR3 DNA is TGTGCCAGCAGCTCGGGACAGGGGCGGGGCACTGAAGCTTTCTTT. Encoded protein: CASSSGQGRGTEAFF.

Comment on this clonotype: Given a much more abundant clone one base away, this may be a read error. As DNA, the CDR3 is TGTGCCAGCAGCCCTAGGGCCTTAGCGGGGGGGGGAAAGACCCAGTACTTC. Translated, it gives CASSPRALAGGGKTQYF. This rearrangement joins TRBV7-2 to TRBJ2-5, with 11 nucleotides matching TRBD2. The V segment lost 5 bases and the J segment 6 bases; nucleotides outside the gene matches: 14. Germline loops: CDR1 SGHTA, CDR2 FQGNSA. CDR3 length: 17 residues.

This clonotype was counted ten times or more. The CDR3 spells CASSLVAGVNTEAFF. For the CDR3, the DNA is TGTGCCAGCAGCTTGGTCGCGGGCGTGAACACTGAAGCTTTCTTT. The V and J genes are TRBV5-5 and TRBJ1-1; no firm D call. CDR1 and CDR2 (germline): SGHKS, YYEKEE (reference sequence). The CDR3 spans 15 residues. V lost 0 bases to trimming and J lost 0 bases, with 9 bases between them.

This clonotype came up a few times. This sequence joins TRBV18 and TRBJ2-1; 12 nucleotides agree with TRBD2. The J segment lost 0 bases and the V segment lost 6 bases, leaving 3 bases of the junction unmatched. Germline V gene data show CDR1 as KGHSH and CDR2 as LQKENI. CDR3 length: 16 amino acids. DNA of the CDR3: TGTGCCAGCTCTCTGACTAGCGGGAGCTCCTACAATGAGCAGTTCTTC. This translates into CASSLTSGSSYNEQFF.

The chain joins TRBV3-1 to TRBJ1-3, with D maybe TRBD1 (6 bases). Germline V gene sequence: CDR1 LGHDT, CDR2 YNNKEL (reference sequence). This CDR3 is built from 18 residues. Trimming removed 6 bases from V and 2 bases from J, with 23 bases in between. The CDR3 loop is CASRPRGTGIRTGNTIYF. The CDR3 coding sequence is TGTGCCAGCAGGCCAAGGGGTACAGGGATCAGGACTGGAAACACCATATATTTT.

This clonotype showed up many times. The rearrangement links TRBV12-3 or TRBV12-4 to TRBJ1-3, with TRBD1 matching over 7 bases. J lost 3 bases, V lost 6 bases, and 5 bases had no gene match. The CDR3 consists of 14 residues. DNA of the CDR3: TGTGCCAGCAGGGCCGGACAGGATGGAAACACCATATATTTT. Residues: CASRAGQDGNTIYF.

This clonotype was observed a handful of times. J is TRBJ2-1 and V is TRBV12-3 or TRBV12-4; TRBD2 might be the D (6 bases). This CDR3 contains 11 residues. Trimming cost V 10 bases and J 6 bases, with 10 bases left between them. In DNA form, the CDR3 reads TGTGCCACCTCCGGGGGCAATGAGCAGTTCTTC. Its protein is CATSGGNEQFF.

This clonotype has a single count. The chain carries TRBV7-9 and TRBJ2-7, with D maybe TRBD1 (5 bases). Trimming removed 10 bases at V and 7 bases at J, with 17 bases between. Germline V gene sequence: CDR1 SEHNR, CDR2 FQNEAQ (reference sequence). CDR3 length: 12 amino acids. The CDR3 nucleotides are TGTGCCAACAGTCCGACAGTGGATGAGCAGTACTTC. Protein: CANSPTVDEQYF.

A few counts support this clonotype. V gene TRBV20-1 combines with J gene TRBJ2-3, with a weak D call TRBD2 (6 bases). Germline V lookup: CDR1 DFQATT, CDR2 SNEGSKA (reference sequence). The CDR3 spans 15 residues. Deletions cut 5 bases from V and 0 bases from J, with 15 bases between. The CDR3 is CSAQNRRGSTDTQYF. For the CDR3, the DNA is TGCAGTGCTCAGAATCGGCGGGGTAGCACAGATACGCAGTATTTT.

This clonotype was observed at least ten times. The chain combines TRBV28 with TRBJ2-3; D is possibly TRBD1 (6 bases). Germline CDR1 reads MDHEN; CDR2 reads SYDVKM. The CDR3 has 15 residues. The germline V and J ends were trimmed by 3 bases and 2 bases, with 12 bases remaining between them. As DNA, the CDR3 is TGTGCCAGCAGTTTTCCCAGGGGCCTCACAGATACGCAGTATTTT. Amino acid sequence: CASSFPRGLTDTQYF.

The gene calls are TRBV29-1 and TRBJ1-4; D remains unclear. Trimming stripped 8 bases from V and 8 bases from J, with 18 bases between. This CDR3 is built from 13 residues. Germline V gives CDR1 SQVTM, CDR2 ANQGSEA. CDR3 region: CSILDSPGEKLFF. In DNA form, the CDR3 reads TGCAGCATATTAGACTCCCCGGGGGAAAAACTGTTTTTT.

The V call is TRBV7-6, the J call TRBJ2-5; a possible D gene is TRBD2 (5 bases). In germline, CDR1 is SGHVS, CDR2 FNYEAQ. V was cut by 5 bases and J by 7 bases, with 11 bases left in between. The CDR3 length is 12 residues. CDR3 amino acids: CASSVGLMTQYF. The CDR3, as DNA: TGTGCCAGCAGCGTTGGACTGATGACCCAGTACTTC.

This clonotype was counted many times. V is TRBV20-1 and J is TRBJ2-7, with a weak D call TRBD1 (5 bases). The CDR3 sequence is 15 residues long. Germline V lookup: CDR1 DFQATT, CDR2 SNEGSKA (reference sequence). The germline V and J ends were trimmed by 0 bases and 5 bases, with 17 bases remaining between them. The CDR3 nucleotides read TGCAGTGCTAGAGACGCGGCGCCCAGCAGGGACGAGCAGTACTTC. This gives the protein CSARDAAPSRDEQYF.

The table lists this clonotype with many counts. The rearrangement links TRBV7-9 to TRBJ2-7; no clear D gene. Trimming took 5 bases from V and 2 from J, leaving 10 bases between them. CDR3 length equals 13 residues. Per the germline V gene, CDR1 is SEHNR and CDR2 is FQNEAQ (reference sequence). Written as DNA, the CDR3 is TGTGCCAGCAGCCAATTCGACCCCTACGAGCAGTACTTC. This sequence encodes CASSQFDPYEQYF.

This clonotype was seen ten or more times. The rearrangement uses TRBV6-5 and TRBJ2-2; possibly TRBD1 or TRBD2 for D (5 bases each). The length of the CDR3 is 15 residues. The germline V gene encodes CDR1 MNHEY and CDR2 SVGAGI. Trimming removed 1 base from V and 7 bases from J, with 13 bases in between. CDR3 sequence: CASSYYSGAVGELFF. The DNA of the CDR3 is TGTGCCAGCAGTTACTATTCCGGGGCCGTCGGGGAGCTGTTTTTT.